This note documents a single T cell receptor beta chain sequence. V lost 4 bases to trimming and J lost 2 bases, with 11 bases between them. Germline CDR1 reads SGHAT; CDR2 reads FQNNGV. The CDR3 is 14 residues long. The data were obtained in a study of blood T cell repertoires in COVID-19. Study as a whole: Acute-phase and convalescent COVID-19 samples originated in the United States, Italy and Spain. Nucleic acid was either cDNA or gDNA, and it came from T cells, B-cell-depleted T cells, or PBMCs.

Methods used by the authors: Amplifying reference gene primers gave estimates of nucleated cell counts. The data were produced by immunoSEQ multiplex PCR, yet TCRdb's version contains in-frame clones alone and is incomplete. V and J calls and clone size are those listed in that table; D and trimming were worked out from the DNA. The data contain about 60,000 clones, 89% of them singletons. V gene TRBV11-2 combines with J gene TRBJ1-1; TRBD1 might be the D (5 bases). The sequenced sample consisted of peripheral blood. The clonotype comes from a woman aged 60 to 75 with active COVID-19. Here the CDR3 reads CASSSTARNTEAFF. CDR3 nucleotide sequence: TGTGCCAGCAGCTCGACAGCCCGAAACACTGAAGCTTTCTTT.